This is a list of T cell receptor beta chains from one sample in a study of chemoradiotherapy in HPV16-positive cancers. Sequencing was performed with immunoSEQ multiplex PCR; in TCRdb, only in-frame clones are kept and a portion is missing. The sample holds about 1,000 clones, less than 95% seen once. This sample comprised tumor tissue, obtained from a patient who underwent chemoradiotherapy. The origin of the receptors is a human donor with HPV-associated anogenital cancer. The CDR3 runs from the conserved cysteine through the conserved F or W. D genes are given only for firm matches. Clone size appears in some rows only: once, few, many, or a class for an expanded clone.

d_call clone_size j_call v_call cdr3_aa cdr3_nt
TRBD1 . TRBJ1-4 TRBV11-2 CASSRGQGFGTNEKLFF TGTGCCAGCAGCAGGGGACAGGGGTTTGGAACTAATGAAAAACTGTTTTTT
. . TRBJ2-3 TRBV29-1 CSVVEGGTDTQYF TGCAGCGTTGTGGAGGGTGGCACAGATACGCAGTATTTT
TRBD1 . TRBJ1-4 TRBV5-1 CASSLEGALTGGEEKLFF TGCGCCAGCAGCTTGGAGGGGGCGCTGACAGGGGGCGAAGAAAAACTATTTTTT
TRBD1 . TRBJ1-1 TRBV4-2 CASSQETGTGTEAFF TGTGCCAGCAGCCAGGAGACTGGGACAGGAACTGAAGCTTTCTTT
. . TRBJ1-2 TRBV28 CASTQVPRYGYTF TGTGCCAGCACGCAGGTACCTCGGTATGGCTACACCTTC
. few TRBJ1-3 TRBV12-5 CASGLDAGTKGNTIYF TGTGCTAGTGGTTTGGACGCCGGGACTAAGGGAAACACCATATATTTT
. . TRBJ1-1 TRBV12-5 CAGTGSNTEAFF TGTGCTGGAACAGGGAGCAACACTGAAGCTTTCTTT
TRBD1 few TRBJ1-6 TRBV7-2 CASSLLGTGGAYNSPLHF TGTGCCAGCAGCCTGTTGGGGACAGGGGGCGCCTATAATTCACCCCTCCACTTT
. . TRBJ1-3 TRBV2 CASSVTGSGNTIYF TGTGCCAGCAGTGTAACAGGCTCTGGAAACACCATATATTTT
TRBD2 . TRBJ2-3 TRBV11-2 CASRKGYTSGGQTDTQYF TGTGCCAGCAGAAAAGGGTATACTAGCGGGGGCCAAACAGATACGCAGTATTTT
TRBD1 . TRBJ2-5 TRBV7-2 CASTRDRGVAETQYF TGTGCCAGCACCCGTGACAGGGGAGTAGCAGAGACCCAGTACTTC
. . TRBJ2-7 TRBV6-1 CASSEGHWGYEQYF TGTGCCAGCAGTGAAGGACATTGGGGCTACGAGCAGTACTTC
. . TRBJ1-5 TRBV21-1 CASRRQGLQPQHF TGTGCCAGCAGACGACAGGGCTTACAGCCCCAGCATTTT
. . TRBJ2-1 TRBV28 CASLFAGSSYNEQFF TGTGCCAGCCTTTTTGCGGGGAGCTCCTACAATGAGCAGTTCTTC
TRBD1 . TRBJ1-2 TRBV5-6 CASSQDRAGYGYTF TGTGCCAGCAGCCAGGACAGGGCAGGGTATGGCTACACCTTC
. . TRBJ1-1 TRBV9 CASSAGQDTEAFF TGTGCCAGCAGCGCAGGGCAGGACACTGAAGCTTTCTTT
. . TRBJ1-4 TRBV18 CASSPREPAGEKLFF TGTGCCAGCTCACCAAGGGAGCCCGCGGGTGAAAAACTGTTTTTT
. . TRBJ1-2 TRBV4-1 CASSQGWSGYTF TGCGCCAGCAGCCAAGGATGGTCTGGCTACACCTTC
TRBD1 . TRBJ2-7 TRBV5-1 CASSQGDGTYEQYF TGCGCCAGCAGCCAGGGGGACGGAACCTACGAGCAGTACTTC
TRBD2 . TRBJ2-1 TRBV6-1 CASSEASGGYNEQFF TGTGCCAGCAGTGAAGCTAGCGGGGGGTACAATGAGCAGTTCTTC
. . TRBJ1-2 TRBV5-4 CASSLEGGNYGYTF TGTGCCAGCAGCTTGGAGGGCGGAAACTATGGCTACACCTTC
. once TRBJ2-1 TRBV7-3 CASSLRSSSYNEQFF TGTGCCAGCAGCCTCCGATCCAGCTCCTACAATGAGCAGTTCTTC
TRBD1 . TRBJ1-2 TRBV5-6 CASSLVGTGDYGYTF TGTGCCAGCAGCTTGGTCGGGACAGGGGACTATGGCTACACCTTC
TRBD1 . TRBJ1-2 TRBV9 CASSERTGRGYTF TGTGCCAGCAGCGAGCGGACAGGACGCGGCTACACCTTC
. . TRBJ2-5 TRBV5-1 CASSFSKSQETQYF TGCGCCAGCAGCTTTTCGAAATCCCAAGAGACCCAGTACTTC
. . TRBJ1-1 TRBV10-3 CAISVGVNTEAFF TGTGCCATCAGTGTGGGTGTGAACACTGAAGCTTTCTTT
TRBD1 few TRBJ1-3 TRBV5-1 CASSFGTGGAGNTIYF TGCGCCAGCAGCTTTGGGACAGGGGGCGCTGGAAACACCATATATTTT
. few TRBJ1-5 TRBV25-1 CASSEYGGNQPQHF TGTGCCAGCAGTGAATATGGGGGAAATCAGCCCCAGCATTTT
TRBD1 . TRBJ1-5 TRBV19 CASVGQGVNQPQHF TGTGCCAGTGTTGGACAGGGAGTCAATCAGCCCCAGCATTTT
TRBD1 . TRBJ1-6 TRBV5-6 CASSRGQGDSPLHF TGTGCCAGCAGTAGGGGGCAGGGAGATTCACCCCTCCACTTT
TRBD1 . TRBJ1-4 TRBV4-1 CASSPNRDRAEKLFF TGCGCCAGCAGTCCCAACCGGGACAGGGCTGAAAAACTGTTTTTT
TRBD1 once TRBJ1-2 TRBV6-1 CASSEAGTGGKLGGYTF TGTGCCAGCAGTGAGGCCGGGACAGGGGGGAAATTGGGAGGCTACACCTTC
TRBD1 once TRBJ1-1 TRBV7-9 CASSPRGKTTGEGTEAFF TGTGCCAGCAGCCCTCGGGGGAAGACGACAGGGGAGGGGACTGAAGCTTTCTTT
. . TRBJ2-1 TRBV29-1 CSVGEYNEQFF TGCAGCGTTGGAGAGTACAATGAGCAGTTCTTC
. once TRBJ1-1 TRBV30 CAWSPDHNTEAFF TGTGCCTGGAGTCCCGATCACAACACTGAAGCTTTCTTT
TRBD1 . TRBJ1-6 TRBV2 CASSWGGTGSSPLHF TGTGCCAGCAGCTGGGGAGGGACAGGGTCTTCACCCCTCCACTTT
. . TRBJ2-5 TRBV20-1 CSARMSETQYF TGCAGTGCTAGGATGTCAGAGACCCAGTACTTC
. . TRBJ2-2 TRBV15 CATSRVMRHPNTGELFF TGTGCCACCAGCAGAGTTATGAGACACCCGAACACCGGGGAGCTGTTTTTT
TRBD1 . TRBJ1-1 TRBV29-1 CSARQGGMNTEAFF TGCAGCGCAAGACAGGGGGGCATGAACACTGAAGCTTTCTTT
TRBD1 once TRBJ1-2 TRBV30 CAWDDRGNGGYTF TGTGCCTGGGACGACAGGGGTAACGGTGGCTACACCTTC
. . TRBJ2-7 TRBV2 CASSDGGLHEQYF TGTGCCAGCAGTGATGGGGGCCTTCACGAGCAGTACTTC
TRBD1 . TRBJ1-4 TRBV6-1 CASSEAGTGNLKLFF TGTGCCAGCAGTGAAGCAGGGACAGGGAACCTCAAACTGTTTTTT
TRBD1 . TRBJ2-7 TRBV9 CASSVLGTGTYEQYF TGTGCCAGCAGCGTTCTCGGGACAGGCACCTACGAGCAGTACTTC
. few TRBJ2-3 TRBV11-2 CASSFQLPEVDTQYF TGTGCCAGCAGCTTTCAATTGCCAGAGGTAGATACGCAGTATTTT
TRBD1 . TRBJ2-2 TRBV7-8 CASSSAGQANTGELFF TGTGCCAGCAGCTCTGCCGGACAGGCGAACACCGGGGAGCTGTTTTTT
. . TRBJ1-1 TRBV18 CASSQAAPRTEAFF TGTGCCAGCTCCCAGGCGGCGCCCCGCACTGAGGCTTTCTTT
TRBD1 . TRBJ1-1 TRBV20-1 CSAGQVGEAFF TGCAGTGCCGGACAGGTCGGTGAAGCTTTCTTT
TRBD1 once TRBJ1-6 TRBV10-3 CAVRDRDSPLHF TGTGCCGTCCGGGACAGGGATTCACCCCTCCACTTT
TRBD1 . TRBJ1-1 TRBV5-1 CASSTGTANTEAFF TGCGCCAGCAGCACAGGGACAGCGAACACTGAAGCTTTCTTT
TRBD2 . TRBJ2-7 TRBV27 CASSNFLTSGLKEQYF TGTGCCAGCAGTAATTTCCTGACTAGCGGTCTTAAAGAGCAGTACTTC
TRBD2 . TRBJ2-1 TRBV6-1 CASSEGSGGAEEQFF TGTGCCAGCAGTGAAGGTAGCGGGGGGGCCGAAGAGCAGTTCTTC
. . TRBJ1-2 TRBV2 CASPRFPGEDYGYTF TGTGCCAGCCCCCGCTTTCCAGGCGAAGACTATGGCTACACCTTC
TRBD1 . TRBJ2-1 TRBV5-1 CASTKGTGGNEQFF TGCGCCAGCACCAAGGGCACAGGGGGGAATGAGCAGTTCTTC
TRBD2 . TRBJ2-1 TRBV9 CASSVVGLAADEQFF TGTGCCAGCAGCGTAGTGGGACTAGCGGCGGATGAGCAGTTCTTC
. . TRBJ1-2 TRBV7-9 CASSSTRGANYGYTF TGTGCCAGCAGCAGCACCCGGGGTGCAAACTATGGCTACACCTTC
. . TRBJ1-4 TRBV5-1 CASRGEGGRNEKLFF TGCGCCAGCAGAGGAGAGGGGGGCCGAAATGAAAAACTGTTTTTT
TRBD1 . TRBJ1-1 TRBV27 CASSSRDRGTEAFF TGTGCCAGCAGTTCCCGGGACAGGGGCACTGAAGCTTTCTTT
TRBD1 . TRBJ2-3 TRBV7-3 CASSIQGAITDTQYF TGTGCCAGCAGCATACAGGGGGCAATCACAGATACGCAGTATTTT
TRBD2 . TRBJ2-3 TRBV25-1 CASSEGVAGSGGDTQYF TGTGCCAGCAGTGAAGGGGTAGCGGGGAGCGGGGGAGATACGCAGTATTTT
. . TRBJ2-2 TRBV6-4 CASSAGETGEELFF TGTGCCAGCAGTGCAGGGGAGACCGGGGAGGAGCTGTTTTTT